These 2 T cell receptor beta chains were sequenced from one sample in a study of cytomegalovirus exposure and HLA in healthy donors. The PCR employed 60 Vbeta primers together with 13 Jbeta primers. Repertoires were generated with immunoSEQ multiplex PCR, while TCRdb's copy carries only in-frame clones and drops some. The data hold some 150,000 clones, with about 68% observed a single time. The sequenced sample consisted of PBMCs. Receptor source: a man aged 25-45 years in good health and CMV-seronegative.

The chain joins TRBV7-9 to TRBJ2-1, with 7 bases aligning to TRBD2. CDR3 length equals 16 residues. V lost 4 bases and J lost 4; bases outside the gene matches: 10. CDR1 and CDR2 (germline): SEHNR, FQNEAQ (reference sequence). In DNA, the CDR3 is TGTGCCAGCAGCTCCACGGGGGGACCACGTTACAATGAGCAGTTCTTC. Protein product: CASSSTGGPRYNEQFF.

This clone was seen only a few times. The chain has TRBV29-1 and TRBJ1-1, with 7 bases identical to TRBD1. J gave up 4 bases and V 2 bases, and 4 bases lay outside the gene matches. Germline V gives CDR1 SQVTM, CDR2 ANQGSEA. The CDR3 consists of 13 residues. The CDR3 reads CSVERPGGTEAFF. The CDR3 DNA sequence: TGCAGCGTTGAAAGGCCAGGGGGCACTGAAGCTTTCTTT.